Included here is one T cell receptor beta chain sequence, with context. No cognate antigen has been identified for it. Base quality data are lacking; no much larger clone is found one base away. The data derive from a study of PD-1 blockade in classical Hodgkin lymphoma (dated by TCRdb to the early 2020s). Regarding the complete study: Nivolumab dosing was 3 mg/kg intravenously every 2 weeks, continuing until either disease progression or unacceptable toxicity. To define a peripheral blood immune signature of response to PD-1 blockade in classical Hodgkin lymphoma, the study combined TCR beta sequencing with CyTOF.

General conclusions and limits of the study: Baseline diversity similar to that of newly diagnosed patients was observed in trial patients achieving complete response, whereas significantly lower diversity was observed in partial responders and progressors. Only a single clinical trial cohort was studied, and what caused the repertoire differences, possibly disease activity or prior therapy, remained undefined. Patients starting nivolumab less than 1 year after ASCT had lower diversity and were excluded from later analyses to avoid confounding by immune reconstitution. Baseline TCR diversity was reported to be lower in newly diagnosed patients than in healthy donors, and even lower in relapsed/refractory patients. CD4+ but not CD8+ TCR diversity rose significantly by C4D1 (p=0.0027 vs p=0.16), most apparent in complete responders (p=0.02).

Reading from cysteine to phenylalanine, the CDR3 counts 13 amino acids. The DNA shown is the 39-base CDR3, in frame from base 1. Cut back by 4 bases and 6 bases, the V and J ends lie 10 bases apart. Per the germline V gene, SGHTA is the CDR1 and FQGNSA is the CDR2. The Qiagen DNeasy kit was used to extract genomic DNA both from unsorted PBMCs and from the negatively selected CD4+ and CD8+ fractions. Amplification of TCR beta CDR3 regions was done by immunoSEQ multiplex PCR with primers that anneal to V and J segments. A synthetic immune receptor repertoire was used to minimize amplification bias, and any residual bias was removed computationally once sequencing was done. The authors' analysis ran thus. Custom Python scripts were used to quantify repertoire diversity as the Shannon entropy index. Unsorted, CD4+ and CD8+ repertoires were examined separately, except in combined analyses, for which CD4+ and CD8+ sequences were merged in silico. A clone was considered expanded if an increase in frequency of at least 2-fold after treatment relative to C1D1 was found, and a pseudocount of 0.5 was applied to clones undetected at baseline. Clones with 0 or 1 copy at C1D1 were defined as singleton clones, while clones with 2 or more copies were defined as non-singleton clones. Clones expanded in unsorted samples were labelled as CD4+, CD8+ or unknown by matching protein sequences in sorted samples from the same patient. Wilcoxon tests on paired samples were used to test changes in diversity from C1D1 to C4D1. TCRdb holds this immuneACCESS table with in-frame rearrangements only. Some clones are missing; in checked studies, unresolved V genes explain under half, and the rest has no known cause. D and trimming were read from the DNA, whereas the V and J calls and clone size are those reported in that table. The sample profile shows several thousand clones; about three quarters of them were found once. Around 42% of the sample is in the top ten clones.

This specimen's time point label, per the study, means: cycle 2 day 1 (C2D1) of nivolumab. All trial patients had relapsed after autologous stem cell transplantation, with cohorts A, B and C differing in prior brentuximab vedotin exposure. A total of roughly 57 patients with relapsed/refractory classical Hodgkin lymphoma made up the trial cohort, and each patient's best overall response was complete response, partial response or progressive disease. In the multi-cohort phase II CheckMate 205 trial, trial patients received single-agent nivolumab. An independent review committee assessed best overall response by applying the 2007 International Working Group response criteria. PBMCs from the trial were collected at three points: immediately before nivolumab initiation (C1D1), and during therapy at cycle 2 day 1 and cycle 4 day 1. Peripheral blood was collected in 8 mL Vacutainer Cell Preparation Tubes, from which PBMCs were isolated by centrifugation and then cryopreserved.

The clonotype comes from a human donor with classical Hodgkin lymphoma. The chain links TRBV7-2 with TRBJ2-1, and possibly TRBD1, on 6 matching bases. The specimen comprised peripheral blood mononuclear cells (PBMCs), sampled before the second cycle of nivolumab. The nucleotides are TGTGCCAGCAGCTCAGACAGGTCCAATGAGCAGTTCTTC. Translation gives CASSSDRSNEQFF.